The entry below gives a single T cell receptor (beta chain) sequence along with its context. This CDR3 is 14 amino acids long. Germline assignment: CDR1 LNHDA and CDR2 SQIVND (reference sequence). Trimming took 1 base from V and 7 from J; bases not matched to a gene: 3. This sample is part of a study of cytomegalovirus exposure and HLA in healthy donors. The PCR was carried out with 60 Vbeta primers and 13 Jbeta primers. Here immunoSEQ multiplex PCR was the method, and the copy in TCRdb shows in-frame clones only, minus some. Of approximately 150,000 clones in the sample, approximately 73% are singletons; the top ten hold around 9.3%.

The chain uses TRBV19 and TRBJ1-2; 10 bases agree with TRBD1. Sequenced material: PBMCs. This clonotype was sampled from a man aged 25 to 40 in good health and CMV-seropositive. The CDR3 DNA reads TGTGCCAGTAGTATAGGACAGGGGGCCGGTGGCTACACCTTC. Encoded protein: CASSIGQGAGGYTF. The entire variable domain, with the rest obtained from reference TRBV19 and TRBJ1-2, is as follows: DGGITQSPKYLFRKEGQNVTLSCEQNLNHDAMYWYRQDPGQGLRLIYYSQIVNDFQKGDIAEGYSVSREKKESFPLTVTSAQKNPTAFYLCASSIGQGAGGYTFGSGTRLTVV.